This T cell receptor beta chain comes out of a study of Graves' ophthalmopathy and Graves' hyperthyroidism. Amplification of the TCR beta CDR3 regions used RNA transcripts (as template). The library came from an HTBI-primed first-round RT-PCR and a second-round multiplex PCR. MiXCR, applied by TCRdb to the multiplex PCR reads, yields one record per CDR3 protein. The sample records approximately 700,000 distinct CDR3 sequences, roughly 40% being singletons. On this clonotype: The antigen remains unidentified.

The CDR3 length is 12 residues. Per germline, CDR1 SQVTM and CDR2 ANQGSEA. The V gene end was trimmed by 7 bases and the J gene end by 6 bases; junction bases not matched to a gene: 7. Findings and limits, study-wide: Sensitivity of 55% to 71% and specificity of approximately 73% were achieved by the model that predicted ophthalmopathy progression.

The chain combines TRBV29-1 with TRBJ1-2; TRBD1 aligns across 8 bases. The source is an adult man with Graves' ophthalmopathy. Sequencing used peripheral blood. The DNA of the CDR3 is TGCAGCGGACTGAAGGACAGGGATGGCTACACCTTC. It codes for CSGLKDRDGYTF.